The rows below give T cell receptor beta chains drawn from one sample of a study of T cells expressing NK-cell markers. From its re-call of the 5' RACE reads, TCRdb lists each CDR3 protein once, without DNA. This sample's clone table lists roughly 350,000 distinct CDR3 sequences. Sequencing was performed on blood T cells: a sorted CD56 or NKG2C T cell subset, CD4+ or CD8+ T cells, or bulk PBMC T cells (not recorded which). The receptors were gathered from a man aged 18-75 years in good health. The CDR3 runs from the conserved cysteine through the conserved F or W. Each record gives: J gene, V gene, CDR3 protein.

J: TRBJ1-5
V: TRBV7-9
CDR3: CASSLEGSPNQPQHF

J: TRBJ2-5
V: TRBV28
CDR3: CASSPSGLAGNQETQYF

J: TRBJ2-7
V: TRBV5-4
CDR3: CASSPSQSSYEQYF

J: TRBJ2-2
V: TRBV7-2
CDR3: CASSLRSGQLNTGELFF

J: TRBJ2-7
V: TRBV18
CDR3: CASSPGTAEQYF

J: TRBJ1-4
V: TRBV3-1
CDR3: CASSRGAGSANEKLFF

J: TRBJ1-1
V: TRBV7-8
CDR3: CASSLISAGVNTEAFF

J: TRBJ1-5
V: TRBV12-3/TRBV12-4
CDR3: CASSQMLGPSSQPQHF

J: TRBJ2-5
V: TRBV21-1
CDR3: CASLSSGVGETQYF

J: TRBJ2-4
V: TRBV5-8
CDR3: CASSLRDTGLAKNIQYF

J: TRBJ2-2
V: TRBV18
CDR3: CASSKGREDTGELFF

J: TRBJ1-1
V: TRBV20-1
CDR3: CSALWKVGGVAFF

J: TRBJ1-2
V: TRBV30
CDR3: CAWNRRGNSNYGYTF

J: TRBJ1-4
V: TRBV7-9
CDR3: CASSLLSESNEKLFF

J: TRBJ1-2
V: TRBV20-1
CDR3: CSASGQGVSNYGYTF

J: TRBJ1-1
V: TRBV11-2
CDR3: CASSPRSWNTEAFF

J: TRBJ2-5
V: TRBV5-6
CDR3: CASSLGLAGNLRETQYF